These 10 T cell receptor beta chains were all obtained from the same sample, sequenced in a study of blood T cell repertoires in COVID-19. Sequencing was performed with immunoSEQ multiplex PCR; in TCRdb, only in-frame clones are kept and a portion is missing. The sample carries fewer than 450,000 clones, about nine tenths recorded once. Sequencing input: PBMCs or T cells enriched from blood (not recorded which). These receptors all come from a man between 18 and 29 years old who had recovered from COVID-19.

This clone was picked up one time. Here the CDR3 reads CASSAEGELFF. DNA of the CDR3: TGTGCCAGCAGCGCCGAGGGGGAGCTGTTTTTT. The rearrangement uses TRBV5-4 and TRBJ2-2; D uncertain. The germline CDR1 and CDR2 sequences are SGHNT and YYREEE (reference sequence). V gave up 4 bases and J gave up 8 bases, with 6 bases separating them. The CDR3 sequence is 11 residues long.

This clone has only one observation. The chain combines TRBV19 with TRBJ1-1; D unresolved. Looked up from germline, CDR1 is LNHDA and CDR2 is SQIVND (reference sequence). The CDR3 sequence is 14 residues long. Trimming cost V 3 bases and J 1 base, with 9 bases left between them. DNA of the CDR3: TGTGCCAGTAGTATGATATGGCAGAACACTGAAGCTTTCTTT. It yields the protein CASSMIWQNTEAFF.

V and J are TRBV5-1 and TRBJ1-1, with D hard to call. Trimming stripped 4 bases from V and 2 bases from J, with 12 bases between. CDR1 is SGHRS, CDR2 YFSETQ, per germline. The CDR3 has 14 amino acids. The CDR3 sequence: CASSLYETNTEAFF. CDR3 bases: TGCGCCAGCAGCCTTTACGAGACTAACACTGAAGCTTTCTTT.

The J gene is TRBJ2-5, the V gene TRBV3-1 (or the pseudogene TRBV3-2); 11 nucleotides align to TRBD2. The V segment lost 1 base and the J segment 1 base; nucleotides outside the gene matches: 5. This CDR3 spans 17 amino acids. Germline lookup yields CDR1 LGHDT and CDR2 YNNKEL (reference sequence). The CDR3 nucleotides read TGTGCCAGCAGCCAAGCCCTAGCGGGGGGCCCCCAAGAGACCCAGTACTTC. Translated, it gives CASSQALAGGPQETQYF.

A note on this clone: This sample also contains other DNA sequences that code for the same CDR3. The rearrangement joins TRBV28 to TRBJ1-4; no definite D call. The CDR3 is made up of 12 amino acids. Germline V lookup: CDR1 MDHEN, CDR2 SYDVKM. The V end lost 5 bases, the J end lost 8 bases, and 9 bases lay between the germline ends. The DNA for the CDR3 is TGTGCCAGCAGTAGAACGGGGGAAAAACTGTTTTTT. It yields the protein CASSRTGEKLFF. Supplemented by reference TRBV28 and TRBJ1-4, the full variable domain reads DVKVTQSSRYLVKRTGEKVFLECVQDMDHENMFWYRQDPGLGLRLIYFSYDVKMKEKGDIPEGYSVSREKKERFSLILESASTNQTSMYLCASSRTGEKLFFGSGTQLSVL.

V and J are TRBV7-2 and TRBJ1-3, with D uncertain. Germline V gene lookup returns CDR1 SGHTA and CDR2 FQGNSA. Trimming shortened V by 1 base and J by 0 bases, and 4 bases separated the two germline ends. The CDR3 is 14 residues long. The CDR3: CASSLELSGNTIYF. The CDR3 region has the DNA TGTGCCAGCAGCTTAGAACTCTCTGGAAACACCATATATTTT.

The chain employs TRBV18 and TRBJ2-3, with D unresolved. Germline V gene sequence: CDR1 KGHSH, CDR2 LQKENI. The CDR3 contains 13 residues. V was trimmed by 5 bases and J by 2 bases, leaving 8 bases between them. The CDR3 DNA reads as TGTGCCAGCTCAAGCCCTCACACAGATACGCAGTATTTT. Translated: CASSSPHTDTQYF.

The rearrangement links TRBV7-8 to TRBJ2-3; D is ambiguous. Germline V lookup: CDR1 SGHVS, CDR2 FQNEAQ. The CDR3 covers 12 residues. Trimming removed 6 bases at V and 0 bases at J, with 4 bases between. The CDR3 here is CASRTSTDTQYF. CDR3 bases: TGTGCCAGCAGAACTAGCACAGATACGCAGTATTTT.

This rearrangement joins TRBV20-1 to TRBJ1-1; 7 bases agree with TRBD1. Germline values: CDR1 DFQATT, CDR2 SNEGSKA (reference sequence). The ends lost 5 bases at V and 8 bases at J; junction bases unmatched: 5. The CDR3 is made up of 11 amino acids. Here the CDR3 DNA reads TGCAGTGCTGGACCACAGGGGGAAGCTTTCTTT. Residues: CSAGPQGEAFF.

The genes are TRBV7-9 and TRBJ1-2; unclear D gene. Trimming left V 2 bases short and J 2 bases short, with 6 bases between. The germline V gene encodes CDR1 SEHNR and CDR2 FQNEAQ (reference sequence). There are 13 residues in the CDR3. CDR3 sequence reads: CASSLIQNYGYTF. Written as DNA, the CDR3 is TGTGCCAGCAGCTTAATACAGAACTATGGCTACACCTTC.